A selection of T cell receptor beta chains follows, all from one sample in a study of blood T cell repertoires in COVID-19. Sequencing used immunoSEQ multiplex PCR; TCRdb keeps in-frame clones, though not all of them. The sample records 120,000 to 150,000 clones, about 80% being singletons. Source material: PBMCs or T cells enriched from blood (not recorded which). These receptors all stem from a man aged 45-65 years in a cohort exposed to, infected with or recovered from COVID-19 (not recorded which). The CDR3 runs from the conserved cysteine through the conserved F or W. D genes are given only for firm matches. A row's size may be missing; if present it is once, few, many or a size class.

abundance | j_gene | d_gene | v_gene | CDR3aa | CDR3nt
NA | TRBJ2-1 | NA | TRBV28 | CASSLGVYQFF | TGTGCCAGCAGTCTAGGGGTTTATCAGTTCTTC
NA | TRBJ1-2 | TRBD1 | TRBV5-4 | CASSRQGEGYTF | TGTGCCAGCAGCCGACAGGGGGAAGGCTACACCTTC
NA | TRBJ2-7 | TRBD2 | TRBV6-2/TRBV6-3 | CASSYARLPGGYEQYF | TGTGCCAGCAGTTACGCCCGACTCCCGGGGGGGTACGAGCAGTACTTC
NA | TRBJ2-7 | TRBD1 | TRBV5-1 | CASSLSPGQGYEQYF | TGCGCCAGCAGCTTGTCACCGGGACAGGGCTACGAGCAGTACTTC
NA | TRBJ2-5 | NA | TRBV5-1 | CASSLFELNQETQYF | TGCGCCAGCAGCTTGTTCGAGCTCAACCAAGAGACCCAGTACTTC
NA | TRBJ2-3 | TRBD2 | TRBV13 | CASSLGSGGFTDTQYF | TGTGCCAGCAGCCTAGGCAGCGGGGGGTTCACAGATACGCAGTATTTT
NA | TRBJ1-5 | NA | TRBV28 | CASISGQGRRPQHF | TGTGCCAGCATCTCGGGCCAGGGAAGACGGCCCCAGCATTTT
NA | TRBJ1-2 | TRBD1 | TRBV5-1 | CASSKTDRDGYTF | TGCGCCAGCAGCAAAACGGACAGGGACGGCTACACCTTC
few | TRBJ1-1 | NA | TRBV18 | CASSPITGQDTEAFF | TGTGCCAGCTCACCCATTACAGGGCAGGATACTGAAGCTTTCTTT
NA | TRBJ1-2 | NA | TRBV27 | CASSMQGRRVGGYTF | TGTGCCAGCAGTATGCAGGGCAGACGAGTGGGTGGCTACACCTTC
NA | TRBJ1-1 | NA | TRBV7-9 | CASSFDTTVNTEAFF | TGTGCCAGCAGCTTCGACACGACAGTGAACACTGAAGCTTTCTTT
NA | TRBJ1-5 | NA | TRBV10-3 | CAITGSENQPQHF | TGTGCCATCACCGGGAGCGAAAATCAGCCCCAGCATTTT
NA | TRBJ2-3 | TRBD2 | TRBV6-5 | CAGRLAVATDTQYF | TGTGCCGGACGACTAGCGGTGGCCACAGATACGCAGTATTTT
NA | TRBJ2-1 | NA | TRBV6-5 | CASTKGEGINNEQFF | TGTGCCAGCACTAAAGGAGAGGGAATCAACAATGAGCAGTTCTTC
NA | TRBJ1-1 | TRBD1 | TRBV7-2 | CASSSLQGVAFF | TGTGCCAGCAGCTCGTTACAGGGGGTGGCTTTCTTT
once | TRBJ2-7 | TRBD1 | TRBV18 | CASSPQGDYEQYF | TGTGCCAGCTCACCGCAGGGGGACTACGAGCAGTACTTC
NA | TRBJ2-2 | TRBD2 | TRBV9 | CASSIGLAGLTPGELFF | TGTGCCAGCAGCATCGGACTAGCTGGCTTGACCCCCGGGGAGCTGTTTTTT
NA | TRBJ2-1 | NA | TRBV7-9 | CASSLVGYEQFF | TGTGCCAGCAGCTTAGTGGGCTATGAGCAGTTCTTC
NA | TRBJ2-1 | NA | TRBV7-9 | CASSFDGGPYNEQFF | TGTGCCAGCAGCTTTGACGGGGGGCCCTACAATGAGCAGTTCTTC
NA | TRBJ2-3 | NA | TRBV5-5 | CASSLQGSGTDTQYF | TGTGCCAGCAGCTTACAGGGATCGGGCACAGATACGCAGTATTTT
NA | TRBJ1-5 | NA | TRBV2 | CATQGSPTPNQPQHF | TGTGCCACCCAGGGGTCTCCTACCCCCAATCAGCCCCAGCATTTT
NA | TRBJ1-5 | NA | TRBV30 | CAWTPGQGYQPQHF | TGTGCCTGGACGCCGGGCCAGGGGTATCAGCCCCAGCATTTT
NA | TRBJ2-5 | TRBD1 | TRBV18 | CASSPWTGQETQYF | TGTGCCAGCTCACCTTGGACAGGGCAAGAGACCCAGTACTTC
NA | TRBJ2-7 | TRBD2 | TRBV7-9 | CASTLAGAEQYF | TGTGCCAGCACACTAGCGGGAGCCGAGCAGTACTTC
NA | TRBJ1-2 | TRBD1 | TRBV24-1 | CATSAGTGDGYTF | TGTGCCACCAGCGCGGGAACAGGGGATGGCTACACCTTC
once | TRBJ1-2 | TRBD1 | TRBV7-9 | CASSSDRVHPF | TGTGCCAGCAGCTCCGACAGGGTTCACCCCTTC
NA | TRBJ2-1 | TRBD2 | TRBV7-2 | CASSTRTSGGYNEQFF | TGTGCCAGCAGCACAAGGACTAGCGGGGGGTATAATGAGCAGTTCTTC
NA | TRBJ2-7 | NA | TRBV7-9 | CASSPTSYEEQYF | TGTGCCAGCAGCCCAACTAGTTACGAAGAGCAGTACTTC
NA | TRBJ2-7 | NA | TRBV9 | CASSAYRETRVIRVGQYF | TGTGCCAGCAGCGCCTACAGAGAAACTAGGGTCATACGAGTCGGGCAGTACTTC
NA | TRBJ1-6 | NA | TRBV19 | CASRTQGQGSYNSPLHF | TGTGCCAGTAGGACCCAGGGCCAAGGGTCCTATAATTCACCCCTCCACTTT
NA | TRBJ2-7 | TRBD1 | TRBV9 | CASSVGTGGLTYF | TGTGCCAGCAGCGTCGGGACAGGGGGACTTACGTACTTC
NA | TRBJ2-1 | TRBD2 | TRBV6-5 | CASSKGLAGTEQFF | TGTGCCAGCAGTAAGGGACTAGCGGGAACCGAGCAGTTCTTC
NA | TRBJ1-3 | NA | TRBV18 | CASSPGSSGNTIYF | TGTGCCAGCTCACCAGGGAGCTCTGGAAACACCATATATTTT
NA | TRBJ2-7 | TRBD1 | TRBV6-5 | CASSPGQGGGQYF | TGTGCCAGCAGTCCGGGACAGGGGGGAGGGCAGTACTTC
NA | TRBJ2-7 | TRBD2 | TRBV5-4 | CASSWRGETYEQYF | TGTGCCAGCAGCTGGCGGGGGGAAACCTACGAGCAGTACTTC
medium-sized | TRBJ2-7 | TRBD2 | TRBV5-8 | CASSLRSSGGTSSYEQYF | TGTGCCAGCAGCTTGAGGAGTAGCGGGGGGACTAGCTCCTACGAGCAGTACTTC
NA | TRBJ2-5 | TRBD1 | TRBV28 | CASSLWGTVGETQYF | TGTGCCAGCAGTTTATGGGGGACAGTCGGGGAGACCCAGTACTTC
NA | TRBJ2-7 | TRBD1 | TRBV5-1 | CASQLTGQGYEQYF | TGCGCCAGCCAACTGACGGGACAGGGCTACGAGCAGTACTTC
NA | TRBJ1-2 | TRBD1 | TRBV2 | CASSAGQYGYTF | TGTGCCAGCAGTGCGGGACAGTATGGCTACACCTTC
NA | TRBJ2-7 | NA | TRBV5-1 | CASKGDTAEQYF | TGCGCCAGCAAGGGGGATACAGCCGAGCAGTACTTC
NA | TRBJ2-7 | NA | TRBV10-2 | CASRTSRGLYEQYF | TGCGCCAGCAGGACTAGCAGGGGACTATACGAGCAGTACTTC
NA | TRBJ1-1 | NA | TRBV10-3 | CAISEGGITKEIF | TGTGCCATCAGTGAGGGGGGGATAACAAAGGAGATCTTT
NA | TRBJ2-7 | TRBD2 | TRBV4-2 | CASSHGLAGVLSYEQYF | TGTGCCAGCAGCCACGGACTAGCGGGCGTTCTAAGCTACGAGCAGTACTTC
NA | TRBJ2-6 | NA | TRBV5-6 | CASSLASGGEGANVLTF | TGTGCCAGCAGCTTAGCCTCCGGCGGGGAAGGGGCCAACGTCCTGACTTTC
NA | TRBJ1-1 | NA | TRBV5-6 | CASSLGGNTEAFF | TGTGCCAGCAGCTTGGGAGGAAACACTGAAGCTTTCTTT
NA | TRBJ2-5 | TRBD1 | TRBV10-3 | CAIAAGTGLQETQYF | TGTGCCATTGCCGCCGGGACAGGGCTCCAAGAGACCCAGTACTTC
few | TRBJ1-1 | NA | TRBV6-2/TRBV6-3 | CASSHGTEAFF | TGTGCCAGCAGCCACGGCACTGAAGCTTTCTTT
NA | TRBJ2-4 | NA | TRBV7-9 | CASSLVDSGLAKNIQYF | TGTGCCAGCAGCTTGGTGGACAGCGGACTAGCCAAAAACATTCAGTACTTC
NA | TRBJ2-5 | NA | TRBV19 | CASSVAVSQETQYF | TGTGCCAGTAGTGTTGCGGTGAGCCAAGAGACCCAGTACTTC